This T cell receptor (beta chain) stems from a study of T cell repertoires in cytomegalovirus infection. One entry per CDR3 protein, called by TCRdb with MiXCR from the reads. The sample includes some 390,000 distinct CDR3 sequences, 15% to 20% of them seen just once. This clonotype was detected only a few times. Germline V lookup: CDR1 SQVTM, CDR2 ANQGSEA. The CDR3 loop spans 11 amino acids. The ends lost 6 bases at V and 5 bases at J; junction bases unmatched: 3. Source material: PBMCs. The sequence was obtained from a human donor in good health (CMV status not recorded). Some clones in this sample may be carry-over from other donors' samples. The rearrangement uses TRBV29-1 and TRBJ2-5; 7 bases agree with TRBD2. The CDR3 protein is CSVTSWETQYF. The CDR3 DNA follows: TGCAGCGTGACTAGCTGGGAGACCCAGTACTTC.